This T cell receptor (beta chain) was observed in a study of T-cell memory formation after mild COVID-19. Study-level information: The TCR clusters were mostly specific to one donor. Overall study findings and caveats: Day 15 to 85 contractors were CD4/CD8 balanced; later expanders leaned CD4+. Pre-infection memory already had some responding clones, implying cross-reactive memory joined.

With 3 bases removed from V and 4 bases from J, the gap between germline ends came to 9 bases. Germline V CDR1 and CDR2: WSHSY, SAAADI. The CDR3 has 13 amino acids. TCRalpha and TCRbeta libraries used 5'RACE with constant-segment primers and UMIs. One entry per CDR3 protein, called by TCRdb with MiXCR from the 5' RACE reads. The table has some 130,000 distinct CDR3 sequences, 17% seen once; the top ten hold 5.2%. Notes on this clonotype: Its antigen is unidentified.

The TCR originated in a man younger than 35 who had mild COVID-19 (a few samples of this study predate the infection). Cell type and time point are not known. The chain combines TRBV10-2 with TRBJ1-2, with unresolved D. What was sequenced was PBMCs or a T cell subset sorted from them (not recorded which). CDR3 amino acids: CASSEWHAYGYTF. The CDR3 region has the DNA TGCGCCAGCAGTGAATGGCATGCCTATGGCTACACCTTC.